Below are 22 T cell receptor beta chains sequenced from a single sample in a study of metastatic and nonmetastatic thyroid tumors. TCRdb redid the clone calls on the PCR reads using MiXCR. The table includes more than 10,000 clones, approximately 24% detected once. There were no patients who had received any treatment before thyroid surgery. The sample consisted of tumor tissue. The receptors were gathered from a female donor with papillary thyroid cancer or a benign thyroid nodule (not recorded which). Some clones in this sample may be carry-over from other donors' samples.

This clone has only a few counts. The V and J genes are TRBV6-1 and TRBJ1-2; maybe TRBD1 (5 bases). V lost 6 bases and J lost 3, with 14 bases in between. Germline V lookup: CDR1 MNHNS, CDR2 SASEGT. This CDR3 spans 14 amino acids. In DNA form, the CDR3 reads TGTGCCAGCAGGCCATCCGGGACTTACTATGGCTACACCTTC. This encodes CASRPSGTYYGYTF.

This clone was seen a handful of times. The V and J genes are TRBV6-1 and TRBJ2-7, with TRBD1 matching over 10 bases. Trimming at V came to 7 bases and at J to 4 bases, leaving 13 bases not matched to a gene. The CDR3 has 16 amino acids. Germline V gene sequence: CDR1 MNHNS, CDR2 SASEGT. Written as DNA, the CDR3 is TGTGCCAGCAAAGCTTCAGGACAGGGGGGAATTTACGAGCAGTACTTC. It specifies CASKASGQGGIYEQYF.

V usage is TRBV11-2 and J usage is TRBJ1-2; D possibly corresponds to TRBD1 (5 bases). V lost 6 bases to trimming and J lost 4 bases, with 12 bases between them. The CDR3 covers 13 residues. Germline V gives CDR1 SGHAT, CDR2 FQNNGV. In DNA, the CDR3 is TGTGCCAGCAGTACAGGAAGTCCCTATGGCTACACCTTC. Its protein product is CASSTGSPYGYTF.

The chain links TRBV20-1 to TRBJ2-7, with TRBD2 matching over 10 bases. Germline loops: CDR1 DFQATT, CDR2 SNEGSKA (reference sequence). Germline trimming cut 1 base from V and 3 bases from J; bases unmatched to any gene: 6. This CDR3 has 15 amino acids. CDR3 protein: CSARGSGRAIYEQYF. The CDR3 nucleotides read TGCAGTGCTAGAGGAAGCGGGAGGGCAATCTACGAGCAGTACTTC.

This clone has a handful of counts. CDR3 amino acids: CASSYKGGEQFF. In DNA, the CDR3 is TGTGCCAGCAGTTACAAAGGTGGTGAGCAGTTCTTC. The V and J genes are TRBV6-2 or TRBV6-3 and TRBJ2-1; D is ambiguous. Trimming pared 2 bases from V and 9 bases from J, leaving 8 bases between. The germline V gene has CDR1 MNHEY and CDR2 SVGEGT. This CDR3 has 12 amino acids.

This clone was picked up a small number of times. The chain carries TRBV5-1 and TRBJ1-5, with a weak D call TRBD1 (5 bases). The germline gives CDR1 SGHRS, CDR2 YFSETQ. This CDR3 contains 13 residues. V shed 6 bases and J shed 3 bases, with 10 bases lying between them. CDR3 sequence (DNA): TGCGCCAGCACAGAGGGGCCCAATCAGCCCCAGCATTTT. It translates to CASTEGPNQPQHF.

The rearrangement uses TRBV20-1 and TRBJ2-3; TRBD1 matches at 7 bases. Per germline, CDR1 DFQATT and CDR2 SNEGSKA (reference sequence). The CDR3 sequence is 12 residues long. The J segment lost 5 bases and the V segment lost 5 bases, leaving 4 bases of the junction unmatched. The CDR3 loop is CSAPRQGDTQYF. The CDR3 DNA reads as TGCAGTGCTCCCCGACAGGGAGATACGCAGTATTTT.

V gene TRBV20-1 combines with J gene TRBJ2-7; D gene unclear. Trimming removed 0 bases from V and 6 bases from J, with 15 bases in between. The CDR3 extends over 14 amino acids. Looked up from germline, CDR1 is DFQATT and CDR2 is SNEGSKA (reference sequence). The CDR3 nucleotides read TGCAGTGCTAGAGATCAGGTCGCTGGGGTCGAGCAGTACTTC. Encoded protein: CSARDQVAGVEQYF.

By share, this clone counts as medium-sized. V gene TRBV2 combines with J gene TRBJ2-1; 14 positions agree with TRBD2. CDR3 length: 14 amino acids. V shed 7 bases, J shed 9 bases, and the junction held 5 bases outside the gene matches. Germline V CDR1 and CDR2: SNHLY, FYNNEI. CDR3 residues: CASTGTSGSIEQFF. The CDR3 DNA reads TGTGCCAGCACAGGGACTAGCGGGAGTATTGAGCAGTTCTTC.

Notes on this clone: A junction boundary mismatches the germline segment, possibly from a read error. The genes are TRBV11-2 and TRBJ2-1; 11 bases line up with TRBD2. The CDR3 covers 16 residues. Germline V lookup: CDR1 SGHAT, CDR2 FQNNGV. CDR3 protein: CAISPLAGGPYNEQFF. DNA of the CDR3: TGTGCCATCAGCCCTCTAGCGGGAGGCCCCTACAATGAGCAGTTCTTC. The full variable domain, in which reference TRBV11-2 and TRBJ2-1 provide the parts outside the CDR3, is EAGVAQSPRYKIIEKRQSVAFWCNPISGHATLYWYQQILGQGPKLLIQFQNNGVVDDSQLPKDRFSAERLKGVDSTLKIQPAKLEDSAVYLCAISPLAGGPYNEQFFGPGTRLTVL.

In this sample, this clone turned up a few times. The genes are TRBV10-2 and TRBJ2-7; D is tentatively TRBD1 or TRBD2 (5 bases each). This CDR3 is 13 amino acids long. The ends were cut back, 7 bases at V and 2 bases at J, with 12 bases in the middle. CDR1 is WSHSY, CDR2 SAAADI, per germline. The CDR3 DNA sequence: TGCGCCAGCACCCGGGGCGCGACCTACGAGCAGTACTTC. Protein: CASTRGATYEQYF.

This clone was detected only a few times. A read error may produce the germline difference seen at one junction end. This chain connects TRBV28 to TRBJ1-2; D remains unclear. The CDR3 runs to 14 residues. Per the germline V gene, CDR1 is MDHEN and CDR2 is SYDVKM. The CDR3 sequence is CVSSPLGPDYGYTF. CDR3 DNA sequence: TGTGTCAGCAGTCCATTAGGCCCAGATTATGGCTACACCTTC.

The gene calls are TRBV11-3 and TRBJ2-2; 11 bases are shared with TRBD2. V lost 5 bases and J lost 11; bases outside the gene matches: 10. CDR1 is SGHNT, CDR2 YENEEA, per germline. The CDR3 is 15 amino acids. The CDR3 loop is CASSAEPLAGGELFF. CDR3 DNA sequence: TGTGCCAGCAGCGCCGAGCCCCTAGCGGGAGGAGAGCTGTTTTTT.

This clone was observed a few times. This chain joins TRBV4-1 and TRBJ1-1; D is perhaps TRBD1 (5 bases). This CDR3 contains 15 residues. Germline assignment: CDR1 MGHRA and CDR2 YSYEKL. Trimming stripped 0 bases from V and 1 base from J, with 9 bases between. The CDR3 reads CASSQERGTNTEAFF. In DNA, the CDR3 is TGCGCCAGCAGCCAAGAACGAGGGACGAACACTGAAGCTTTCTTT.

By share, this clone counts as medium-sized (0.01 to 0.1%). The chain combines TRBV7-2 with TRBJ2-1, with 9 bases aligning to TRBD2. The length of the CDR3 is 16 residues. Germline CDR1 SGHTA, CDR2 FQGNSA. Unmatched junction bases numbered 11, after V lost 4 bases and J lost 7 bases. The CDR3 DNA sequence: TGTGCCAGCAGCTCGCGGACTAGCGAAGTACATAATGAGCAGTTCTTC. As protein: CASSSRTSEVHNEQFF.

The rearrangement links TRBV20-1 to TRBJ1-2; D call uncertain. The CDR3 contains 14 residues. Germline assignment: CDR1 DFQATT and CDR2 SNEGSKA (reference sequence). The V and J ends lost 0 bases and 4 bases respectively, with 12 bases between them. CDR3 sequence (DNA): TGCAGTGCTAGAGATAAAGCAGGACTCTATGGCTACACCTTC. Its protein product is CSARDKAGLYGYTF.

The chain combines TRBV6-1 with TRBJ2-7, with 10 bases matching TRBD1. CDR1 MNHNS and CDR2 SASEGT come from the germline V gene. The V segment lost 2 bases and the J segment 0 bases; nucleotides outside the gene matches: 10. The CDR3 is 18 residues long. Here the CDR3 reads CASSERTGGILPSYEQYF. The DNA for the CDR3 is TGTGCCAGCAGTGAAAGGACAGGGGGGATCCTCCCCTCCTACGAGCAGTACTTC.

This clone is deemed medium-sized (0.01 to 0.1%). The chain carries TRBV2 and TRBJ2-1; weak D call: TRBD2 (6 bases). Germline V gene lookup returns CDR1 SNHLY and CDR2 FYNNEI. The length of the CDR3 is 15 residues. The V end lost 4 bases, the J end lost 4 bases, and 14 bases lay between the germline ends. This CDR3 reads CASSGTGVMYNEQFF. In DNA, the CDR3 is TGTGCCAGCAGTGGCACGGGAGTCATGTACAATGAGCAGTTCTTC.

There are a few counts of this clone. The chain links TRBV6-1 to TRBJ1-2; 8 positions agree with TRBD1. This CDR3 comprises 13 residues. The germline V gene encodes CDR1 MNHNS and CDR2 SASEGT. V lost 7 bases to trimming and J lost 6 bases; unmatched junction nucleotides: 7. CDR3 residues: CASITLTGDGYTF. The CDR3 DNA is TGTGCCAGCATCACCCTGACAGGGGATGGCTACACCTTC.

In its sample, this clone is medium-sized. The chain employs TRBV28 and TRBJ1-5; 10 nucleotides line up with TRBD1. The germline V gene has CDR1 MDHEN and CDR2 SYDVKM. The CDR3 loop spans 15 amino acids. J gave up 4 bases and V 2 bases, and 2 bases lay outside the gene matches. CDR3 DNA: TGTGCCAGCAGTTTAGGGGGACAGGGGAATCAGCCCCAGCATTTT. Its translation: CASSLGGQGNQPQHF.

This chain's CDR3 is CASSSLGTDTQYF. The CDR3 DNA reads as TGTGCCAGCAGTTCCCTGGGCACAGATACGCAGTATTTT. This chain uses TRBV27 with TRBJ2-3, with no clear D. CDR3 length: 13 residues. Germline V lookup: CDR1 MNHEY, CDR2 SMNVEV (reference sequence). V was clipped by 4 bases and J by 1 base, with 6 bases between them.

This chain joins TRBV20-1 and TRBJ1-1; the D is unclear. V shed 1 base and J shed 3 bases, with 9 bases lying between them. Germline values: CDR1 DFQATT, CDR2 SNEGSKA (reference sequence). The CDR3 contains 13 residues. CDR3 in amino acids: CSARVGLDTEAFF. For the CDR3, the DNA is TGCAGTGCTAGAGTAGGGTTGGACACTGAAGCTTTCTTT.